This T cell receptor beta chain was retrieved from a study of CD8+CD57+ T cells in acquired aplastic anemia. General study results and limits: About 30 CD8+ CDR3 sequences occurred in both the patients and the controls. Patients and controls had CD8+ Simpson's diversity values that were not significantly distinct.

It was genomic DNA that served as the template for profiling TCR beta VDJ and CDR3. Each CDR3 protein gets one entry after TCRdb re-called the reads with MiXCR. The sample includes around 180,000 distinct CDR3 sequences, around 65% of them seen just once. The germline gives CDR1 ENHRY, CDR2 SYGVKD. V shed 10 bases and J shed 3 bases, with 13 bases lying between them. The CDR3 runs 12 residues. For this clonotype: Its matching antigen is unknown.

Sequenced input: sorted CD4+, CD8+, or CD8+CD57+ T cells (not recorded which) from PBMCs. The chain uses TRBV10-3 and TRBJ2-7; D not certain. The sequence came from a human donor with severe aplastic anemia or a healthy control (not recorded which). The CDR3 DNA reads as TGTGCCACCCAAAACACGGACTACGAGCAGTACTTC. This sequence encodes CATQNTDYEQYF.